These T cell receptor beta chains were read from a single sample in a study of control samples from healthy donors and cancer patients. The protocol was immunoSEQ multiplex PCR, while the TCRdb copy is restricted to in-frame clones and leaves out a portion. The sample consists of 20,000 to 30,000 clones, approximately 91% of them appearing once. Sequencing input: PBMCs. These receptors were collected from a man aged 45-60 years with lung cancer. Each CDR3 is given with its conserved first and last residue. The order of the fields is D gene, clone size, V gene, J gene, CDR3 DNA, CDR3 protein. The D gene is left open where the match is weak. Clone size, where shown, is once, few, many, or a class for clones that have expanded.

D gene: NA
clone size: NA
V gene: TRBV9
J gene: TRBJ2-1
CDR3 DNA: TGTGCCAGCAGCGGCGCCCCCACCGATGAGCAGTTCTTC
CDR3 protein: CASSGAPTDEQFF

D gene: NA
clone size: NA
V gene: TRBV12-3/TRBV12-4
J gene: TRBJ1-6
CDR3 DNA: TGTGCCAGCAGTTTAGGGGGACATTCACCCCTCCACTTT
CDR3 protein: CASSLGGHSPLHF

D gene: NA
clone size: NA
V gene: TRBV6-6
J gene: TRBJ2-7
CDR3 DNA: TGTGCCAGCAGTTATCGGTCCTACGAGCAGTACTTC
CDR3 protein: CASSYRSYEQYF

D gene: NA
clone size: NA
V gene: TRBV29-1
J gene: TRBJ1-2
CDR3 DNA: TGCAGCGTTCCTATTCAGGGTAGCTATGGCTACACCTTC
CDR3 protein: CSVPIQGSYGYTF

D gene: NA
clone size: NA
V gene: TRBV3-1/TRBV3-2
J gene: TRBJ2-5
CDR3 DNA: TGTGCCAGCAGCCCTCGGCCGGGGGTTGGAGAGACCCAGTACTTC
CDR3 protein: CASSPRPGVGETQYF

D gene: NA
clone size: NA
V gene: TRBV2
J gene: TRBJ1-3
CDR3 DNA: TGTGCCAGCAGTGATGCGGTTGTTTCAGGGAATGGAAACACCATATATTTT
CDR3 protein: CASSDAVVSGNGNTIYF

D gene: NA
clone size: NA
V gene: TRBV5-6
J gene: TRBJ2-1
CDR3 DNA: TGTGCAACGTACAGCGAGAATGAGCAGTTCTTC
CDR3 protein: CATYSENEQFF

D gene: NA
clone size: NA
V gene: TRBV27
J gene: TRBJ1-5
CDR3 DNA: TGTGCCAGCAGTCGGACAGAAGGCAATCAGCCCCAGCATTTT
CDR3 protein: CASSRTEGNQPQHF

D gene: NA
clone size: NA
V gene: TRBV4-1
J gene: TRBJ1-5
CDR3 DNA: TGCGCCAGCAGCCAAGATCTAAATCCTGGTCCCCAGCATTTT
CDR3 protein: CASSQDLNPGPQHF

D gene: NA
clone size: NA
V gene: TRBV4-3
J gene: TRBJ2-7
CDR3 DNA: TGCGCCAGCAGCCAAGATTTGACGGTCGAGCAGTACTTC
CDR3 protein: CASSQDLTVEQYF

D gene: NA
clone size: NA
V gene: TRBV29-1
J gene: TRBJ2-5
CDR3 DNA: TGCAGCATTCCGGGACGGCAAACGCAAGAGACCCAGTACTTC
CDR3 protein: CSIPGRQTQETQYF

D gene: NA
clone size: once
V gene: TRBV7-6
J gene: TRBJ2-2
CDR3 DNA: TGTGCCAGCAGCTCTATTGACAGTTTGAACACCGGGGAGCTGTTTTTT
CDR3 protein: CASSSIDSLNTGELFF

D gene: NA
clone size: NA
V gene: TRBV20-1
J gene: TRBJ2-3
CDR3 DNA: TGCAGTGCTAGTAGGGTTGATACGCAGTATTTT
CDR3 protein: CSASRVDTQYF

D gene: TRBD1
clone size: few
V gene: TRBV5-6
J gene: TRBJ2-5
CDR3 DNA: TGTGCCAGCACCGCGCAGACAGGGGTCGGTGAGACCCAGTACTTC
CDR3 protein: CASTAQTGVGETQYF

D gene: NA
clone size: NA
V gene: TRBV4-1
J gene: TRBJ1-6
CDR3 DNA: TGCGCCAGCAGCCAAGAAGCATCAGGAGTCTCCTATAATTCACCCCTCCACTTT
CDR3 protein: CASSQEASGVSYNSPLHF

D gene: TRBD1
clone size: NA
V gene: TRBV7-9
J gene: TRBJ2-1
CDR3 DNA: TGTGCCAGCAGGCAGGGACAGCTCCATGAGCAGTTCTTC
CDR3 protein: CASRQGQLHEQFF

D gene: NA
clone size: NA
V gene: TRBV7-9
J gene: TRBJ2-1
CDR3 DNA: TGTGCCAGCAGCTTAGGTGGACCCTACAATGAGCAGTTCTTC
CDR3 protein: CASSLGGPYNEQFF

D gene: NA
clone size: NA
V gene: TRBV10-3
J gene: TRBJ2-1
CDR3 DNA: TGTGCCATCAGTGAGTCCGACAGACCCGAGCAGTTCTTC
CDR3 protein: CAISESDRPEQFF

D gene: NA
clone size: NA
V gene: TRBV29-1
J gene: TRBJ2-3
CDR3 DNA: TGCAGCGTTCCCGTGGAGACTGGCACAGATACGCAGTATTTT
CDR3 protein: CSVPVETGTDTQYF

D gene: NA
clone size: NA
V gene: TRBV7-3
J gene: TRBJ2-5
CDR3 DNA: TGTGCCAGCAGCCAACAAGGGACGGGTGAGACCCAGTACTTC
CDR3 protein: CASSQQGTGETQYF

D gene: NA
clone size: NA
V gene: TRBV11-2
J gene: TRBJ1-1
CDR3 DNA: TGTGCCAGCAGCCGGGACTGGAACACTGAAGCTTTCTTT
CDR3 protein: CASSRDWNTEAFF

D gene: NA
clone size: NA
V gene: TRBV7-8
J gene: TRBJ1-5
CDR3 DNA: TGTGCCAGCAGCTTAGGGGTTTTGAGCAGTTATAGCAATCAGCCCCAGCATTTT
CDR3 protein: CASSLGVLSSYSNQPQHF

D gene: TRBD1
clone size: NA
V gene: TRBV6-2/TRBV6-3
J gene: TRBJ2-7
CDR3 DNA: TGTGCCAGCAGTGCGGGACAGGCGAAAAACTCCTACGAGCAGTACTTC
CDR3 protein: CASSAGQAKNSYEQYF

D gene: NA
clone size: NA
V gene: TRBV6-5
J gene: TRBJ2-1
CDR3 DNA: TGTGCCAGCAGTTACGACCCCTACAATGAGCAGTTCTTC
CDR3 protein: CASSYDPYNEQFF

D gene: NA
clone size: NA
V gene: TRBV28
J gene: TRBJ1-4
CDR3 DNA: TGTGCCAGCAGTTGGCACACCGCTAATGAAAAACTGTTTTTT
CDR3 protein: CASSWHTANEKLFF

D gene: NA
clone size: NA
V gene: TRBV28
J gene: TRBJ1-3
CDR3 DNA: TGTGCCAGCAGTTCCCAGACAGGATTCTCTGGAAACACCATATATTTT
CDR3 protein: CASSSQTGFSGNTIYF

D gene: NA
clone size: NA
V gene: TRBV7-6
J gene: TRBJ1-1
CDR3 DNA: TGTGCCAGCAGCACGATACCGAACACTGAAGCTTTCTTT
CDR3 protein: CASSTIPNTEAFF

D gene: NA
clone size: NA
V gene: TRBV6-1
J gene: TRBJ2-7
CDR3 DNA: TGTGCCAGCAGTGAAGGGGTAGCGAGCTCCTACGAGCAGTACTTC
CDR3 protein: CASSEGVASSYEQYF